This TCR beta chain was identified during a study of T cells in localized non-small cell lung cancer. Study conclusions and caveats: Appearances in adjacent lung were noted for a median roughly 50 of the top 100 tumor clones.

Sequenced by immunoSEQ multiplex PCR; TCRdb stores in-frame clones only, minus some. The sample shows about 11,000 clones, 90% of them seen only once. There are 13 residues in the CDR3. Trimming left V 4 bases short and J 5 bases short, with 13 bases between. From germline, CDR1 is SGHNT and CDR2 YYREEE (reference sequence). About this clone itself: Its antigen remains unidentified.

This sequence joins TRBV5-4 and TRBJ2-7; D call uncertain. The clonotype originates from a male donor aged 60 or over with stage III lung adenocarcinoma. The material was peripheral blood, obtained before any cancer treatment. CDR3 nucleotides: TGTGCCAGCAGCACGGGTCCACCCCACGAGCAGTACTTC. This sequence encodes CASSTGPPHEQYF.